This TCR beta chain was observed in a study of cytomegalovirus exposure and HLA in healthy donors. Donors were drawn from the approximately 110-subject validation cohort, separate from the roughly 700-subject first cohort. Study observations and caveats: A list of 150 to 200 TCR beta chains associated with cytomegalovirus was given. Subsequent analysis found a tendency for first-cohort TCR clusters to co-occur within the 120 or so validation repertoires.

The table came from immunoSEQ multiplex PCR; TCRdb's copy has only in-frame clones and leaves some out. Found here are roughly 180,000 clones, roughly 84% of them singletons; the top ten hold around 7%. Germline CDR1 and CDR2: LNHNV and YYDKDF (reference sequence). CDR3 length equals 16 residues. V lost 0 bases and J lost 8; bases outside the gene matches: 6. Regarding this clone: What it binds is unknown.

Sequencing was carried out using PBMCs. The chain recombines TRBV15 with TRBJ2-1; 11 bases fit TRBD2. The sequence came from a man aged 18 to 29 in good health and CMV-seropositive. This CDR3 reads CATSRDLLAGVYEQFF. The DNA of the CDR3 is TGTGCCACCAGCAGAGATCTACTAGCGGGAGTATATGAGCAGTTCTTC.